This T cell receptor beta chain was retrieved from a study of T cell changes during pregnancy in multiple sclerosis. Profiling relied on immunoSEQ multiplex PCR, and the TCRdb table lists in-frame clones only, not all of them. The data show tens of thousands of clones, with roughly 91% seen just once and over 0.55% held by the top ten. Trimming took off 5 bases at V and 4 bases at J, with 20 bases between the two ends. Germline V lookup: CDR1 LNHDA, CDR2 SQIVND (reference sequence). The CDR3 loop spans 16 amino acids. J is TRBJ1-1 and V is TRBV19, with TRBD1 as a possible D gene (6 bases). Sequenced here: CD4+ T cells from peripheral blood mononuclear cells, sampled in the third trimester of pregnancy. The TCR originated in a female donor with multiple sclerosis, enrolled in a pregnancy study. In DNA, the CDR3 is TGTGCCAGTAGTCTTAACCCAGGGGCCGCGGGCACTGAAGCTTTCTTT. Amino acids: CASSLNPGAAGTEAFF. Supplemented by reference TRBV19 and TRBJ1-1, the full variable domain reads DGGITQSPKYLFRKEGQNVTLSCEQNLNHDAMYWYRQDPGQGLRLIYYSQIVNDFQKGDIAEGYSVSREKKESFPLTVTSAQKNPTAFYLCASSLNPGAAGTEAFFGQGTRLTVV.